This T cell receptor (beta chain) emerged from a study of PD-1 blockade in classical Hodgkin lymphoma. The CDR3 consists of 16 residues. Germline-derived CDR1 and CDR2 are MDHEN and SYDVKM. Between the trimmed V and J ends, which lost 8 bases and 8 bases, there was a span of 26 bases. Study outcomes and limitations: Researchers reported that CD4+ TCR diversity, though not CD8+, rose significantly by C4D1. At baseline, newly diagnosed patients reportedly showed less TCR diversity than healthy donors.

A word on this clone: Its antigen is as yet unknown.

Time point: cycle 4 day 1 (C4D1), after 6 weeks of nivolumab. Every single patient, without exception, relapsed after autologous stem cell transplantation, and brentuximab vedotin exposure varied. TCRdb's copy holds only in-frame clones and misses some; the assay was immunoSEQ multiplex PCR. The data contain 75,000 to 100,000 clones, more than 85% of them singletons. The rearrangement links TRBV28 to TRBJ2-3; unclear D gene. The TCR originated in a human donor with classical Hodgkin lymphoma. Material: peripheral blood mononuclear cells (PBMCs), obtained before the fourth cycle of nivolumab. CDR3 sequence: CASHSSPTLRRFTQYF. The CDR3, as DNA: TGTGCCAGCCACTCCTCCCCCACCCTTCGCAGATTTACGCAGTATTTT.